Only a few counts were recorded for the clone carrying this T cell receptor (beta chain). The antigen remains unidentified. The sample belongs to a study of T cells in Graves' hyperthyroidism and ophthalmopathy. Broader study findings: Most clonotypes expanded in the thyroid (above 0.001) were also present in blood.

Amplification targeted TCR beta CDR3 regions from RNA transcripts. Primed by the HTBI set, a first-round RT-PCR was run on the TCR CDR3. A single record per CDR3 protein comes from TCRdb applying MiXCR to the multiplex PCR reads. Among 200,000 to 250,000 distinct CDR3 sequences listed, roughly a sixth were seen once. If no ophthalmopathy progression occurred within 18 months, Graves' hyperthyroidism was stable. Uncontrolled infections, other autoimmune diseases, pregnancy or lactation led to exclusion of patients. Extraction of PBMCs used 8 to 10 ml of fresh peripheral blood. The source is a man between 50 and 59 years old with Graves' hyperthyroidism. Sequences were obtained from blood.

The CDR3 loop reads CAISEEGRQPQHF. The CDR3 DNA follows: TGTGCCATCAGTGAGGAGGGACGTCAGCCCCAGCATTTT. The J gene is TRBJ1-5, the V gene TRBV10-3, with a weak D call TRBD1 (5 bases). The V end lost 2 bases, the J end lost 6 bases, and 8 bases lay between the germline ends. CDR3 length: 13 amino acids. Per the germline V gene, CDR1 is ENHRY and CDR2 is SYGVKD.